The 19 T cell receptor beta chains listed next were all sequenced from one sample in a study of PD-1 blockade in classical Hodgkin lymphoma. The time point denotes: cycle 4 day 1 (C4D1), after more than five weeks of nivolumab. Every patient had relapsed following autologous stem cell transplantation, and cohorts differed in brentuximab vedotin exposure. The table came from immunoSEQ multiplex PCR; TCRdb's copy has only in-frame clones and leaves some out. The sample has more than 75,000 clones, roughly 91% seen once. The sample consisted of peripheral blood mononuclear cells (PBMCs), taken before the fourth cycle of nivolumab. All receptors come from a human donor with classical Hodgkin lymphoma.

The CDR3 region is CASSLAPGALTEAFF. DNA of the CDR3: TGTGCCAGCAGTTTGGCTCCAGGGGCGCTCACTGAAGCTTTCTTT. The chain uses TRBV28 and TRBJ1-1, with a possible D match to TRBD1 (6 bases). The V end lost 3 bases, the J end lost 4 bases, and 15 bases lay between the germline ends. Germline V gene data show CDR1 as MDHEN and CDR2 as SYDVKM. This CDR3 comprises 15 residues. The full variable domain, in which reference TRBV28 and TRBJ1-1 provide the parts outside the CDR3, is DVKVTQSSRYLVKRTGEKVFLECVQDMDHENMFWYRQDPGLGLRLIYFSYDVKMKEKGDIPEGYSVSREKKERFSLILESASTNQTSMYLCASSLAPGALTEAFFGQGTRLTVV.

V and J are TRBV23-1 and TRBJ1-2; 9 bases match TRBD1. TRBV23-1 is assigned to the ORF class and has an uncertain function. The ends lost 3 bases at V and 0 bases at J; junction bases unmatched: 14. This CDR3 has 19 residues. The CDR3 region is CASSQLIGARTGANYGYTF. The DNA for the CDR3 is TGCGCCAGCAGTCAGTTGATAGGGGCGCGGACAGGGGCTAACTATGGCTACACCTTC.

This chain uses TRBV6-5 with TRBJ2-2; no firm D call. V lost 7 bases and J lost 4, with 13 bases in between. This CDR3 comprises 14 residues. The germline CDR1 and CDR2 sequences are MNHEY and SVGAGI. As DNA, the CDR3 is TGTGCCAGCACCCGGGTTGGGCGCACCGGGGAGCTGTTTTTT. Its protein is CASTRVGRTGELFF.

This sequence joins TRBV7-3 and TRBJ2-1; D gene uncertain. V dropped 5 bases and J dropped 3 bases, with 8 bases sitting between them. The CDR3 loop spans 13 amino acids. Germline V CDR1 and CDR2: SGHTA, FQGTGA. The DNA of the CDR3 is TGTGCCAGCAGCCCGAGTCTCTACAATGAGCAGTTCTTC. Translation: CASSPSLYNEQFF.

There are a few counts of this clone. The rearrangement links TRBV30 to TRBJ1-2, with no clear D. The CDR3 totals 12 residues. CDR1 is GTSNPN and CDR2 is SVGIG in the germline V gene (reference sequence). V dropped 5 bases and J dropped 8 bases, with 15 bases sitting between them. CDR3 sequence (DNA): TGTGCCTGGTCCCCTTTCGGACGCGGCTACACCTTC. This translates into CAWSPFGRGYTF.

The chain employs TRBV14 and TRBJ1-1, with D uncertain. CDR3 length: 13 amino acids. Germline V gives CDR1 SGHDN, CDR2 FVKESK. The V end was cut by 0 bases, the J end by 1 base, with 3 bases between. The CDR3 DNA reads as TGTGCCAGCAGCCAAGACCCGAACACTGAAGCTTTCTTT. It codes for CASSQDPNTEAFF. Looking up the rest from reference TRBV14 and TRBJ1-1 gives the full variable domain: EAGVTQFPSHSVIEKGQTVTLRCDPISGHDNLYWYRRVMGKEIKFLLHFVKESKQDESGMPNNRFLAERTGGTYSTLKVQPAELEDSGVYFCASSQDPNTEAFFGQGTRLTVV.

J is TRBJ2-5 and V is TRBV6-5; 8 bases match TRBD1. Germline V gene data show CDR1 as MNHEY and CDR2 as SVGAGI. The V gene end was trimmed by 6 bases and the J gene end by 5 bases; junction bases not matched to a gene: 11. The CDR3 has 15 amino acids. The DNA of the CDR3 is TGTGCCAGCAGATACACAGGGGGTCTTTCTGAGACCCAGTACTTC. Protein product: CASRYTGGLSETQYF.

The V and J genes are TRBV2 and TRBJ1-2, with a weak D call TRBD1 (5 bases). Germline loops: CDR1 SNHLY, CDR2 FYNNEI. V lost 5 bases, J lost 1 base, and 8 bases lay in between. This CDR3 comprises 13 residues. CDR3 region: CASSMGLNYGYTF. The CDR3 DNA follows: TGTGCCAGCAGTATGGGACTTAACTATGGCTACACCTTC. Variable domain in full (rest from reference TRBV2 and TRBJ1-2): EPEVTQTPSHQVTQMGQEVILRCVPISNHLYFYWYRQILGQKVEFLVSFYNNEISEKSEIFDDQFSVERPDGSNFTLKIRSTKLEDSAMYFCASSMGLNYGYTFGSGTRLTVV.

CDR3 DNA sequence: TGCAGCGTTGACTGTTTTAATCCGGGACCGCTGAACACTGAAGCTTTCTTT. Translating gives CSVDCFNPGPLNTEAFF. The chain links TRBV29-1 to TRBJ1-1; D perhaps matches TRBD1 (5 bases). This CDR3 region has 17 residues. The germline V gene encodes CDR1 SQVTM and CDR2 ANQGSEA. Trimming took 3 bases from V and 0 from J, leaving 20 bases between them.

The chain is built from TRBV4-1 and TRBJ2-5; no firm D call. The CDR3 sequence is 14 residues long. Looked up from germline, CDR1 is MGHRA and CDR2 is YSYEKL. V lost 1 base, J lost 4 bases, and 10 bases lay in between. The CDR3 loop reads CASSQVTFGETQYF. CDR3 in DNA: TGCGCCAGCAGCCAAGTGACATTCGGAGAGACCCAGTACTTC.

The chain links TRBV28 to TRBJ1-2; unclear D gene. CDR3 size: 15 residues. Trimming left V 8 bases short and J 0 bases short, with 16 bases between. From germline, CDR1 is MDHEN and CDR2 SYDVKM. CDR3 sequence reads: CASWRPAGANYGYTF. As DNA, the CDR3 is TGTGCCAGCTGGCGCCCGGCTGGAGCTAACTATGGCTACACCTTC.

The rearrangement links TRBV21-1 to TRBJ1-1. TRBV21-1 is given as a pseudogene. CDR3 length: 15 residues. CDR3 bases: TGTGCCAGCAGCAAAGCGTGGGAGATGAACACTGAAGCTTTCTTT. Translation: CASSKAWEMNTEAFF.

This chain joins TRBV30 and TRBJ2-2; the D is unclear. This CDR3 has 11 residues. CDR1 and CDR2 from the germline V gene are GTSNPN and SVGIG (reference sequence). V gave up 0 bases and J gave up 9 bases, with 5 bases separating them. The CDR3: CAWSVTWELFF. In nucleotides, the CDR3 is TGTGCCTGGAGTGTTACCTGGGAGCTGTTTTTT.

The gene calls are TRBV6-5 and TRBJ1-2, with TRBD1 as a possible D gene (5 bases). V dropped 0 bases and J dropped 4 bases, with 9 bases sitting between them. Looked up from germline, CDR1 is MNHEY and CDR2 is SVGAGI. CDR3 length equals 14 residues. The DNA for the CDR3 is TGTGCCAGCAGTTACTCGAGGGGTGTCTATGGCTACACCTTC. It codes for CASSYSRGVYGYTF.

This sequence joins TRBV6-5 and TRBJ1-5; a weak D match, TRBD1 (6 bases). The CDR3 length is 15 residues. V was clipped by 6 bases and J by 5 bases, with 17 bases between them. Germline V gives CDR1 MNHEY, CDR2 SVGAGI. The CDR3 coding sequence is TGTGCCAGCAGGAGAACAGGGTTAGGCCATCAGCCCCAGCATTTT. It translates to CASRRTGLGHQPQHF.

The rearrangement links TRBV30 to TRBJ1-2; TRBD1 matches 8 bases. The V and J ends lost 2 bases and 8 bases, in that order; junction bases with no gene match: 7. Germline V gene data show CDR1 as GTSNPN and CDR2 as SVGIG (reference sequence). CDR3 length: 13 amino acids. CDR3 nucleotides: TGTGCCTGGAGTCGGGACAGGCCAAGGGGCTACACCTTC. Translation: CAWSRDRPRGYTF. The variable domain in full, with the rest retrieved from reference TRBV30 and TRBJ1-2, is SQTIHQWPATLVQPVGSPLSLECTVEGTSNPNLYWYRQAAGRGLQLLFYSVGIGQISSEVPQNLSASRPQDRQFILSSKKLLLSDSGFYLCAWSRDRPRGYTFGSGTRLTVV.

The J gene is TRBJ1-2, the V gene TRBV9, with D uncertain. Germline V gene lookup returns CDR1 SGDLS and CDR2 YYNGEE. The CDR3 has 13 residues. Trimming cost V 0 bases and J 8 bases, with 11 bases left between them. CDR3 bases: TGTGCCAGCAGCGTAGTACATCCAGCGGGCTACACCTTC. It yields the protein CASSVVHPAGYTF.

The chain employs TRBV19 and TRBJ2-7, with a weak D call TRBD2 (5 bases). V was cut by 5 bases and J by 5 bases, with 22 bases left in between. This CDR3 is 16 amino acids long. From germline, CDR1 is LNHDA and CDR2 SQIVND (reference sequence). The CDR3, as DNA: TGTGCCAGTAGTGACCCAAGGAGAGCGGTAGGTGACGAGCAGTACTTC. Translated: CASSDPRRAVGDEQYF. Full variable domain (rest looked up from reference TRBV19 and TRBJ2-7): DGGITQSPKYLFRKEGQNVTLSCEQNLNHDAMYWYRQDPGQGLRLIYYSQIVNDFQKGDIAEGYSVSREKKESFPLTVTSAQKNPTAFYLCASSDPRRAVGDEQYFGPGTRLTVT.

This sequence joins TRBV5-1 and TRBJ2-2, with D tentatively TRBD2 (7 bases). Germline CDR1 reads SGHRS; CDR2 reads YFSETQ. The CDR3 is 16 residues long. V was shortened by 1 base and J by 4 bases, with 14 bases between the two germline ends. In DNA form, the CDR3 reads TGCGCCAGCAGCTTGATTATGGGAGGGGGCACCGGGGAGCTGTTTTTT. Translation: CASSLIMGGGTGELFF.